Following are 27 T cell receptor beta chains from one sample sequenced in a study of cytomegalovirus exposure and HLA in healthy donors. Researchers ran the PCR with 60 Vbeta and 13 Jbeta primers. Assay: immunoSEQ multiplex PCR; the TCRdb copy retains only in-frame clones and omits some. The sample holds some 120,000 clones. Sequencing was carried out using PBMCs. All receptors come from a man younger than 30 in good health and CMV-seronegative.

The chain uses TRBV28 and TRBJ2-1, with 11 bases fitting TRBD2. This CDR3 is 17 amino acids long. Germline CDR1 and CDR2: MDHEN and SYDVKM. The junction had 7 bases not matched to a gene; V was cut back by 3 bases and J by 3 bases. The CDR3 sequence is CASSFPLAGGLYNEQFF. Written as DNA, the CDR3 is TGTGCCAGCAGTTTTCCCCTAGCGGGAGGACTCTACAATGAGCAGTTCTTC.

This chain uses TRBV19 with TRBJ1-1; no clear D. This CDR3 is built from 12 residues. V was clipped by 9 bases and J by 8 bases, with 16 bases between them. Germline V gene data show CDR1 as LNHDA and CDR2 as SQIVND (reference sequence). The DNA for the CDR3 is TGTGCCAGCACCTCCGCAGAAACCGAAGCTTTCTTT. Protein: CASTSAETEAFF.

CDR3 in DNA: TGCGCCAGCAGCCCCGGACAGTACCAAGAGACCCAGTACTTC. Its translation: CASSPGQYQETQYF. The rearrangement joins TRBV5-1 to TRBJ2-5; D may be TRBD1 (6 bases). The CDR3 has 14 amino acids. Trimming pared 4 bases from V and 0 bases from J, leaving 10 bases between. Germline V lookup: CDR1 SGHRS, CDR2 YFSETQ. The variable domain in full, with the rest retrieved from reference TRBV5-1 and TRBJ2-5, is KAGVTQTPRYLIKTRGQQVTLSCSPISGHRSVSWYQQTPGQGLQFLFEYFSETQRNKGNFPGRFSGRQFSNSRSEMNVSTLELGDSALYLCASSPGQYQETQYFGPGTRLLVL.

The chain's CDR3 is CASSIGQGGEQYF. CDR3 nucleotide sequence: TGTGCCAGTAGTATAGGACAGGGAGGCGAGCAGTACTTC. This chain links TRBV19 with TRBJ2-7; a possible D gene is TRBD1 (7 bases). The CDR3 length is 13 residues. With 1 base removed from V and 6 bases from J, the gap between germline ends came to 10 bases. Per germline, CDR1 LNHDA and CDR2 SQIVND (reference sequence). Based on the CDR3 plus reference TRBV19 and TRBJ2-7, the full variable domain is DGGITQSPKYLFRKEGQNVTLSCEQNLNHDAMYWYRQDPGQGLRLIYYSQIVNDFQKGDIAEGYSVSREKKESFPLTVTSAQKNPTAFYLCASSIGQGGEQYFGPGTRLTVT.

The V and J genes are TRBV9 and TRBJ2-1; 7 nucleotides match TRBD2. V was clipped by 4 bases and J by 5 bases; unmatched bases: 9. Germline V gives CDR1 SGDLS, CDR2 YYNGEE. The CDR3 length is 15 residues. CDR3 region: CASSHSSGGNNEQFF. The CDR3 DNA is TGTGCCAGCAGCCATTCTAGCGGCGGGAACAATGAGCAGTTCTTC.

In the case of this clone: At one end the junction does not follow the germline gene, possibly because of a read error. The rearrangement uses TRBV5-1 and TRBJ1-1; 10 bases fit TRBD1. CDR1 and CDR2 (germline): SGHRS, YFSETQ. The CDR3 totals 17 residues. CDR3 in DNA: TGCGCCAGCAGCCGGAGGGGGACAGGGGTTGATGGCACTGAAGCTTCCTTT. The encoded protein is CASSRRGTGVDGTEASF.

The gene calls are TRBV6-5 and TRBJ1-1; D is unresolved. CDR1 and CDR2 (germline): MNHEY, SVGAGI. CDR3 length: 16 amino acids. V lost 1 base and J lost 1, with 13 bases in between. The CDR3 DNA reads TGTGCCAGCAGTTACTATAGAGGGTCATCGAACACTGAAGCTTTCTTT. This sequence encodes CASSYYRGSSNTEAFF.

The chain links TRBV19 to TRBJ2-1, with 14 nucleotides matching TRBD2. V dropped 4 bases and J dropped 7; count of bases not matched to a gene: 9. Germline loops: CDR1 LNHDA, CDR2 SQIVND (reference sequence). This CDR3 spans 17 amino acids. CDR3 protein: CASSSKPGLAGENEQFF. The CDR3 nucleotides read TGTGCCAGTAGTAGCAAACCGGGACTAGCGGGAGAAAATGAGCAGTTCTTC.

The CDR3 sequence: CASSQGHRTKRWAQYF. In DNA, the CDR3 is TGTGCCAGCAGCCAAGGGCACAGGACCAAGAGATGGGCCCAGTACTTC. This chain joins TRBV14 and TRBJ2-5, with TRBD1 as a possible D gene (5 bases). CDR1 is SGHDN, CDR2 FVKESK, per germline. Trimming pared 1 base from V and 9 bases from J, leaving 21 bases between. There are 16 residues in the CDR3.

This chain links TRBV9 with TRBJ2-1; no clear D gene. The length of the CDR3 is 13 residues. The V gene lost 0 bases and the J gene lost 9 bases, with 10 bases spanning the gap. Looked up from germline, CDR1 is SGDLS and CDR2 is YYNGEE. The CDR3 loop reads CASSVGHPTEQFF. CDR3 DNA sequence: TGTGCCAGCAGCGTAGGACATCCTACTGAGCAGTTCTTC.

The chain links TRBV27 to TRBJ2-7; tentatively, D is TRBD2 (6 bases). Germline CDR1 MNHEY, CDR2 SMNVEV (reference sequence). Trimming left V 8 bases short and J 2 bases short, with 13 bases between. This CDR3 spans 13 amino acids. The CDR3 region has the DNA TGTGCCAGCGGACGGGACTCGACCTACGAGCAGTACTTC. This translates into CASGRDSTYEQYF.

The chain recombines TRBV10-3 with TRBJ2-3; D ambiguous. Germline CDR1 is ENHRY and CDR2 is SYGVKD. The CDR3 covers 15 residues. V lost 11 bases and J 2 bases, leaving 20 bases between the germline ends. CDR3 in amino acids: CASNTVALVTDTQYF. The CDR3, as DNA: TGTGCCTCGAACACCGTAGCCCTCGTCACAGATACGCAGTATTTT.

The chain links TRBV10-3 to TRBJ2-5; tentative D call: TRBD1 (5 bases). V was trimmed by 3 bases and J by 5 bases, leaving 13 bases between them. The germline V gene has CDR1 ENHRY and CDR2 SYGVKD. CDR3 length: 14 residues. The CDR3 spells CAISDQGRYETQYF. CDR3 nucleotides: TGTGCCATCAGTGATCAGGGAAGATACGAGACCCAGTACTTC.

The chain employs TRBV27 and TRBJ1-2, with D perhaps matching TRBD1 (6 bases). CDR1 and CDR2 (germline): MNHEY, SMNVEV (reference sequence). This CDR3 is 12 amino acids long. Trimming removed 6 bases from V and 4 bases from J, with 9 bases in between. CDR3 coding DNA: TGTGCCAGCAGGCAACAGGGCTATGGCTACACCTTC. It codes for CASRQQGYGYTF.

The rearrangement links TRBV10-3 to TRBJ1-1; possible D gene TRBD1, 5 bases. Germline CDR1 ENHRY, CDR2 SYGVKD. V dropped 4 bases and J dropped 4 bases, with 10 bases sitting between them. CDR3 length: 13 residues. CDR3 nucleotide sequence: TGTGCCATCAGTGCGCGGGGGAGCACTGAAGCTTTCTTT. Amino acids: CAISARGSTEAFF.

The chain uses TRBV6-5 and TRBJ2-5; a weak D match, TRBD1 (6 bases). Trimming removed 5 bases at V and 2 bases at J, with 15 bases between. In germline, CDR1 is MNHEY, CDR2 SVGAGI. This CDR3 has 15 residues. CDR3 residues: CASSPSTGGQETQYF. The CDR3, as DNA: TGTGCCAGCAGTCCCTCGACAGGAGGACAAGAGACCCAGTACTTC.

The rearrangement uses TRBV6-1 and TRBJ2-7; D remains ambiguous. The CDR3 contains 13 residues. Germline CDR1 is MNHNS and CDR2 is SASEGT. The germline V and J ends were trimmed by 10 bases and 2 bases, with 15 bases remaining between them. CDR3 sequence: CATRKTVTYEQYF. The CDR3 bases are TGTGCCACCAGGAAGACTGTAACCTACGAGCAGTACTTC.

The V and J genes are TRBV30 and TRBJ2-1; 11 nucleotides align to TRBD1. There are 14 residues in the CDR3. Germline lookup yields CDR1 GTSNPN and CDR2 SVGIG (reference sequence). Germline trimming cut 2 bases from V and 8 bases from J; bases unmatched to any gene: 5. The CDR3 bases are TGTGCCTGGAGTTACGGACAGGGGGCCGATGAGCAGTTCTTC. It is translated as CAWSYGQGADEQFF. Using reference TRBV30 and TRBJ2-1 for the parts outside the CDR3, the full variable domain is SQTIHQWPATLVQPVGSPLSLECTVEGTSNPNLYWYRQAAGRGLQLLFYSVGIGQISSEVPQNLSASRPQDRQFILSSKKLLLSDSGFYLCAWSYGQGADEQFFGPGTRLTVL.

The V gene is TRBV7-9, the J gene TRBJ1-1; tentatively, D is TRBD1 (5 bases). The CDR3 covers 13 residues. Per the germline V gene, CDR1 is SEHNR and CDR2 is FQNEAQ (reference sequence). V lost 4 bases and J 1 base, leaving 7 bases between the germline ends. The CDR3 reads CASSSTENTEAFF. CDR3 nucleotide sequence: TGTGCCAGCAGCTCGACAGAGAACACTGAAGCTTTCTTT.

The rearrangement uses TRBV5-8 and TRBJ1-1; 8 bases match TRBD1. The germline gives CDR1 SGHTS, CDR2 YDEGEE. After removal of 4 bases from V and 0 bases from J, the junction contained 2 bases not matched to a gene. The CDR3 totals 14 residues. In DNA, the CDR3 is TGTGCCAGCAGCGGGGACAGGATGAACACTGAAGCTTTCTTT. This sequence encodes CASSGDRMNTEAFF.

Here the CDR3 DNA reads TGTGCCAGCAGTGAAGTAAACCCAGGGGATACGCAGTATTTT. It encodes CASSEVNPGDTQYF. The chain combines TRBV2 with TRBJ2-3; the D gene is possibly TRBD1 (5 bases). CDR1 and CDR2 (germline): SNHLY, FYNNEI. The CDR3 runs to 14 residues. The V and J ends lost 1 base and 6 bases respectively, with 11 bases between them.

V usage is TRBV7-9 and J usage is TRBJ2-6; D is perhaps TRBD2 (6 bases). Trimming took 7 bases from V and 0 from J, leaving 13 bases between them. CDR3 length: 16 amino acids. CDR1 is SEHNR, CDR2 FQNEAQ, per germline (reference sequence). The CDR3 DNA follows: TGTGCCAGCACGGGGGTTAGTCACTCTGGGGCCAACGTCCTGACTTTC. Its protein product is CASTGVSHSGANVLTF.

The V and J genes are TRBV5-1 and TRBJ2-7; 8 bases match TRBD2. Germline V lookup: CDR1 SGHRS, CDR2 YFSETQ. CDR3 length equals 14 residues. V shed 3 bases, J shed 3 bases, and the junction held 5 bases outside the gene matches. The CDR3 coding sequence is TGCGCCAGCAGCTCTAGCGGGCGGGACTACGAGCAGTACTTC. Protein product: CASSSSGRDYEQYF.

This sequence joins TRBV5-1 and TRBJ2-2, with D uncertain. V lost 0 bases to trimming and J lost 4 bases, with 13 bases between them. This CDR3 comprises 16 residues. Germline CDR1 is SGHRS and CDR2 is YFSETQ. The CDR3 loop reads CASSLDSLSPTGELFF. The CDR3 bases are TGCGCCAGCAGCTTGGATAGCTTGAGCCCCACCGGGGAGCTGTTTTTT.

The V call is TRBV28, the J call TRBJ2-7; D is perhaps TRBD1 (6 bases). The CDR3 has 13 residues. The V and J ends lost 7 bases and 2 bases respectively, with 12 bases between them. Germline lookup yields CDR1 MDHEN and CDR2 SYDVKM. The CDR3 DNA reads TGTGCCAGCACCGACAGGACTCCCTACGAGCAGTACTTC. Protein product: CASTDRTPYEQYF.

This rearrangement joins TRBV10-1 to TRBJ2-7; D not resolved. The length of the CDR3 is 15 residues. Germline CDR1 is WNHNN and CDR2 is SYGVQD (reference sequence). V was pared by 0 bases and J by 2 bases, with 11 bases between. The DNA for the CDR3 is TGCGCCAGCAGTGAGTCCGGCAGGTTAGCCTACGAGCAGTACTTC. As protein: CASSESGRLAYEQYF.

This chain connects TRBV7-9 to TRBJ1-2; D might be TRBD1 (6 bases). The CDR3 is 12 residues long. V shed 10 bases and J shed 4 bases, with 13 bases lying between them. The germline CDR1 and CDR2 sequences are SEHNR and FQNEAQ (reference sequence). This chain's CDR3 is CATPQGFYGYTF. The CDR3 coding sequence is TGTGCCACCCCACAGGGATTCTATGGCTACACCTTC.